A single sample gave rise to the 4 T cell receptor beta chains below, sequenced in a study of shared clonotypes between healthy human individuals. In the naive CD8 group, cells lacked CD45RO and were positively selected for CCR7, so terminally differentiated effector memory CD45RA+ cells were left out. The table came from immunoSEQ multiplex PCR; TCRdb's copy has only in-frame clones and leaves some out. The sample comprises about 750,000 clones, around 92% of which are singletons, and 24% rests with the top ten. The material sequenced was naive CD8+ T cells sorted from blood. The receptors stem from a young man in good health.

The count of this clone is one. V and J are TRBV5-1 and TRBJ1-1; 7 bases match TRBD1. Germline lookup yields CDR1 SGHRS and CDR2 YFSETQ. The CDR3 sequence is 15 residues long. V shed 0 bases, J shed 8 bases, and the junction held 10 bases outside the gene matches. The CDR3: CASSLGQGNGREAFF. The CDR3 DNA follows: TGCGCCAGCAGCTTGGGACAGGGAAACGGAAGAGAAGCTTTCTTT.

The chain has TRBV9 and TRBJ2-5, with D hard to call. The germline CDR1 and CDR2 sequences are SGDLS and YYNGEE. This CDR3 is 11 amino acids long. Deletions cut 3 bases from V and 7 bases from J, with 7 bases between. CDR3 in amino acids: CASSGVGTQYF. The CDR3 DNA sequence: TGTGCCAGCAGCGGCGTAGGGACCCAGTACTTC.

The rearrangement joins TRBV28 to TRBJ1-5; possibly TRBD1 for D (5 bases). The V end was cut by 3 bases, the J end by 5 bases, with 23 bases between. This CDR3 spans 18 amino acids. CDR1 is MDHEN, CDR2 SYDVKM, per germline. CDR3 in amino acids: CASSFRIGDVTDHQPQHF. The CDR3 DNA reads as TGTGCCAGCAGTTTTAGGATTGGGGACGTGACAGATCATCAGCCCCAGCATTTT.

In its sample, this clone was seen once. V usage is TRBV7-8 and J usage is TRBJ2-3, with D hard to call. The germline CDR1 and CDR2 sequences are SGHVS and FQNEAQ. V was trimmed by 7 bases and J by 2 bases, leaving 4 bases between them. The CDR3 covers 11 residues. The CDR3 loop reads CASIITDTQYF. CDR3 nucleotides: TGTGCCAGCATCATCACAGATACGCAGTATTTT.